This TCR beta chain was profiled in a study of OX40 agonist ivuxolimab in advanced cancers. For this clone: Its antigen is undetermined.

Study-wide points: Near-lowest levels of clonal expansion characterized partial responders at 0.1-3.0 mg/kg. Some of the nonresponding patients also showed low levels of normalized T-cell clonal expansion.

Germline V CDR1 and CDR2: MNHEY, SMNVEV (reference sequence). This CDR3 has 15 amino acids. After removal of 2 bases from V and 1 base from J, the junction contained 3 bases not matched to a gene. Sequenced by immunoSEQ multiplex PCR; TCRdb stores in-frame clones only, minus some. The sample consists of 25,000 to 30,000 clones, around 80% of them appearing once. The source is an adult with an advanced solid tumor such as melanoma, head and neck, liver or kidney cancer. The chain employs TRBV27 and TRBJ1-1; 8 bases fit TRBD1. This sample comprised CD4+ or CD8+ T cells sorted from blood, obtained in a trial of the OX40 agonist ivuxolimab. In nucleotides, the CDR3 is TGTGCCAGCAGTTTACGGACAGGGAGGAACACTGAAGCTTTCTTT. Its translation: CASSLRTGRNTEAFF.